The 32 T cell receptor beta chains given below trace back to one sample, sequenced in a study of spatial heterogeneity in lung cancer. Described time point: sample taken at primary tumor resection. Whole RNA obtained from tumor, nontumor lung or frozen PBMC underwent sequencing without sorting. TCRdb called the 5' RACE reads again in MiXCR, with one record for every CDR3 protein. The sample consists of thousands of distinct CDR3 sequences, 3.5% to 5% of them appearing once. The source was normal lung tissue next to the tumor, collected at surgery. The receptors come from a female donor with early-stage non-small cell lung cancer.

By its share, this clonotype is medium-sized. This beta chain slipped into a library made for alpha chains as a stray read, so its size is not meaningful. This chain connects TRBV20-1 to TRBJ2-1, with D unclear. V lost 3 bases to trimming and J lost 5 bases, with 14 bases between them. The CDR3 has 14 residues. Germline lookup yields CDR1 DFQATT and CDR2 SNEGSKA (reference sequence). This chain's CDR3 is CSASWQVINNEQFF. The CDR3 DNA reads as TGCAGTGCTAGCTGGCAGGTAATCAACAATGAGCAGTTCTTC.

This clonotype is labeled medium-sized. Because this beta chain is a stray read in a library intended to capture alpha chains, its abundance should not be given much weight. The chain recombines TRBV6-5 with TRBJ1-3; 8 bases are a match to TRBD1. Trimming cost V 5 bases and J 9 bases; bases outside gene matches: 9. The CDR3 loop spans 14 amino acids. Germline loops: CDR1 MNHEY, CDR2 SVGAGI. In nucleotides, the CDR3 is TGTGCCAGCAGTCCCGGGACAGGAGGAGTCACCATATATTTT. Amino acid sequence: CASSPGTGGVTIYF.

Judged by abundance, this clonotype is medium-sized (0.01 to 0.1%). This beta chain slipped into a library made for alpha chains as a stray read, so its size is not meaningful. V gene TRBV5-1 combines with J gene TRBJ1-1; D call uncertain. V lost 0 bases and J lost 0, with 3 bases in between. This CDR3 is built from 13 residues. Germline V lookup: CDR1 SGHRS, CDR2 YFSETQ. The CDR3 is CASSLGLNTEAFF. DNA of the CDR3: TGCGCCAGCAGCTTGGGTCTGAACACTGAAGCTTTCTTT.

This clonotype came up a few times. Since the library was made to target alpha chains, this beta chain is a stray read and its abundance is not meaningful. The rearrangement uses TRBV20-1 and TRBJ1-6, with D possibly TRBD1 on 5 matching bases. This CDR3 region has 16 residues. V was cut by 0 bases and J by 2 bases, with 11 bases left in between. The germline V gene has CDR1 DFQATT and CDR2 SNEGSKA (reference sequence). The CDR3 region is CSARDLQGAYNSPLHF. CDR3 nucleotide sequence: TGCAGTGCTAGAGATCTCCAGGGTGCCTATAATTCACCCCTCCACTTT.

This clonotype was recorded many times. This beta chain is an unintended read in a library built for alpha chains; its size means little. The chain links TRBV12-3 or TRBV12-4 to TRBJ1-2, with unresolved D. CDR3 length equals 14 residues. V shed 7 bases and J shed 1 base, with 13 bases lying between them. In nucleotides, the CDR3 is TGTGCCAGCACTCATCTCTCACTTAACTATGGCTACACCTTC. Protein product: CASTHLSLNYGYTF.

This clonotype is medium-sized (0.01 to 0.1%) within its sample. This beta chain was picked up by a library intended for alpha chains and is off target, so its count carries little meaning. The J gene is TRBJ1-4, the V gene TRBV5-5; no reliable D call. CDR1 and CDR2 (germline): SGHKS, YYEKEE (reference sequence). The V end was cut by 4 bases, the J end by 4 bases, with 14 bases between. The CDR3 consists of 15 residues. The CDR3 bases are TGTGCCAGCAGCCGGCGGGCGGGCGATAATGAAAAACTGTTTTTT. This codes for CASSRRAGDNEKLFF.

This clonotype is medium-sized (0.01 to 0.1%) in the sample. A library made for alpha chains picked up this beta chain off target, so its size means little. The rearrangement uses TRBV14 and TRBJ2-1, with D possibly being TRBD1 (5 bases). The CDR3 runs 13 residues. Deletions cut 1 base from V and 10 bases from J, with 11 bases between. The germline CDR1 and CDR2 sequences are SGHDN and FVKESK. CDR3 amino acids: CASSQVWGNEQFF. The CDR3 coding sequence is TGTGCCAGCAGCCAAGTATGGGGCAACGAGCAGTTCTTC.

This clonotype was seen ten or more times. This beta chain was picked up by a library intended for alpha chains and is off target, so its count carries little meaning. The V and J genes are TRBV28 and TRBJ1-2; 9 nucleotides agree with TRBD1. CDR1 and CDR2 (germline): MDHEN, SYDVKM. The length of the CDR3 is 17 residues. The trim removed 3 bases at V and 0 bases at J, leaving 8 bases unmatched. The DNA for the CDR3 is TGTGCCAGCAGTTTTCAAGGGACAGGGAAGGCTAACTATGGCTACACCTTC. Translating it yields CASSFQGTGKANYGYTF.

This clonotype has more than one count but fewer than ten. Found in a library prepared for alpha chains, this beta chain is an off-target read, and its abundance has little meaning. This sequence joins TRBV6-1 and TRBJ2-7; 12 bases match TRBD1. The J segment lost 6 bases and the V segment lost 4 bases, leaving 7 bases of the junction unmatched. The CDR3 spans 15 residues. CDR1 and CDR2 from the germline V gene are MNHNS and SASEGT. The DNA of the CDR3 is TGTGCCAGCAGTGGATGGGACAGGGGGCACCTCGAGCAGTACGTC. It encodes CASSGWDRGHLEQYV.

This clonotype is classed as medium-sized. This beta chain is an unintended read in a library built for alpha chains; its size means little. V is TRBV7-2 and J is TRBJ1-2; D gene unclear. Germline CDR1 SGHTA, CDR2 FQGNSA. V was shortened by 4 bases and J by 4 bases, with 10 bases between the two germline ends. CDR3 length: 13 residues. The CDR3 loop reads CASSYTSVYGYTF. CDR3 nucleotides: TGTGCCAGCAGCTACACGTCGGTCTATGGCTACACCTTC.

This clonotype was seen many times. The library was prepared for alpha chains; this beta chain is a stray read, so its frequency means little. The rearrangement links TRBV12-3 or TRBV12-4 to TRBJ2-2; 8 bases are a match to TRBD1. Trimming cost V 4 bases and J 5 bases; bases outside gene matches: 12. The CDR3 loop spans 17 amino acids. CDR3 in amino acids: CASSSLGQAIWTGELFF. Here the CDR3 DNA reads TGTGCCAGCAGTTCCCTGGGACAGGCCATTTGGACCGGGGAGCTGTTTTTT.

Remarks on this clonotype: Being off target in a library aimed at alpha chains, this beta chain has a size of little meaning. The rearrangement joins TRBV12-3 or TRBV12-4 to TRBJ1-3, with unresolved D. The CDR3 totals 12 residues. The V end lost 9 bases, the J end lost 0 bases, and 6 bases lay between the germline ends. The CDR3 region is CASRISGNTIYF. For the CDR3, the DNA is TGTGCCAGTCGAATCTCTGGAAACACCATATATTTT.

This clonotype was recorded many times. This beta chain is an off-target read within a library intended for alpha chains, so its frequency means little. The V call is TRBV20-1, the J call TRBJ2-3; the match to TRBD2 covers 13 bases. J gave up 4 bases and V 7 bases, and 11 bases lay outside the gene matches. Germline V gene data show CDR1 as DFQATT and CDR2 as SNEGSKA (reference sequence). The CDR3 is 16 amino acids. The CDR3 loop is CSDRTSGGFRADTQYF. In DNA, the CDR3 is TGCAGTGACCGGACTAGCGGGGGCTTCAGGGCAGATACGCAGTATTTT.

This clonotype has ten or more counts. This beta chain is off target for a library built for alpha chains, so its abundance means little. The rearrangement joins TRBV25-1 to TRBJ2-2, with D uncertain. V was trimmed by 4 bases and J by 4 bases, leaving 10 bases between them. Per germline, CDR1 MGHDK and CDR2 SYGVNS. This CDR3 has 14 residues. CDR3 in DNA: TGTGCCAGCAGTGTAACAGCCGCCACCGGGGAGCTGTTTTTT. Its protein is CASSVTAATGELFF. Full variable domain (rest looked up from reference TRBV25-1 and TRBJ2-2): EADIYQTPRYLVIGTGKKITLECSQTMGHDKMYWYQQDPGMELHLIHYSYGVNSTEKGDLSSESTVSRIRTEHFPLTLESARPSHTSQYLCASSVTAATGELFFGEGSRLTVL.

In this sample, this clonotype turned up a few times. This beta chain was picked up by a library intended for alpha chains and is off target, so its count carries little meaning. The rearrangement uses TRBV7-2 and TRBJ2-1, with 8 positions matching TRBD2. The CDR3 has 15 amino acids. Germline CDR1 and CDR2: SGHTA and FQGNSA. With V trimmed by 5 bases and J by 0 bases, 3 bases remained unmatched. The CDR3 protein is CASSPSGSSYNEQFF. CDR3 DNA sequence: TGTGCCAGCAGCCCAAGCGGGAGCTCCTACAATGAGCAGTTCTTC.

In its sample, this clonotype was seen many times. The library was designed around alpha chains, so this beta chain is a stray read whose abundance carries little weight. The V and J genes are TRBV7-2 and TRBJ2-5, with D unclear. Trimming took off 3 bases at V and 3 bases at J, with 8 bases between the two ends. The CDR3 sequence is 13 residues long. Per germline, CDR1 SGHTA and CDR2 FQGNSA. The CDR3 is CASSFTREETQYF. CDR3 bases: TGTGCCAGCAGCTTTACCAGAGAAGAGACCCAGTACTTC.

There are a few counts of this clonotype. As an off-target read in a library built for alpha chains, this beta chain has a frequency of little significance. This sequence joins TRBV6-1 and TRBJ1-5; TRBD1 matches at 10 bases. The V segment lost 6 bases and the J segment 1 base; nucleotides outside the gene matches: 15. The CDR3 runs 19 residues. Germline CDR1 MNHNS, CDR2 SASEGT. The CDR3 DNA follows: TGTGCCAGCAGGGCGACCGGACAGGGGGGGGCACAAAGCAATCAGCCCCAGCATTTT. Translating gives CASRATGQGGAQSNQPQHF.

By sample fraction, this clonotype is medium-sized. The library was designed around alpha chains, so this beta chain is a stray read whose abundance carries little weight. J is TRBJ1-1 and V is TRBV5-1; D remains ambiguous. The CDR3 is 14 residues long. With 2 bases removed from V and 6 bases from J, the gap between germline ends came to 14 bases. Germline values: CDR1 SGHRS, CDR2 YFSETQ. The CDR3 DNA reads TGCGCCAGCAGCTTCCGTCGGCAGCCCTCTGAAGCTTTCTTT. The encoded protein is CASSFRRQPSEAFF.

Worth noting for this clonotype: Little can be read into the size of this beta chain, an off-target read in a library designed for alpha chains. This chain uses TRBV3-1 with TRBJ2-3; TRBD2 matches at 7 bases. Germline CDR1 reads LGHDT; CDR2 reads YNNKEL (reference sequence). V lost 1 base to trimming and J lost 1 base; unmatched junction nucleotides: 2. The CDR3 spans 15 residues. The CDR3 coding sequence is TGTGCCAGCAGCCAAGGGAGCGGGGGCACAGATACGCAGTATTTT. Its translation: CASSQGSGGTDTQYF.

In this sample, this clonotype turned up many times. With the library built for alpha chains, this beta chain is off target and its frequency is not meaningful. This chain joins TRBV3-1 and TRBJ1-6; no clear D. V dropped 4 bases and J dropped 6 bases, with 10 bases sitting between them. CDR3 length: 14 residues. Germline V gene lookup returns CDR1 LGHDT and CDR2 YNNKEL (reference sequence). CDR3 amino acids: CASSRGGSNSPLHF. CDR3 nucleotide sequence: TGTGCCAGCAGCCGTGGCGGCTCTAATTCACCCCTCCACTTT.

This clonotype is categorized as large. Found in a library prepared for alpha chains, this beta chain is an off-target read, and its abundance has little meaning. The V and J genes are TRBV5-4 and TRBJ2-3; D is ambiguous. The CDR3 runs to 13 residues. Germline values: CDR1 SGHNT, CDR2 YYREEE (reference sequence). V shed 0 bases and J shed 4 bases, with 6 bases lying between them. The CDR3 nucleotides are TGTGCCAGCAGCTTGGCTGGATCAGATACGCAGTATTTT. Protein sequence: CASSLAGSDTQYF.

This clonotype has a count of ten or more. For a library built for alpha chains, this beta chain is a stray read; little rests on its size. The rearrangement links TRBV20-1 to TRBJ1-2; a weak D match, TRBD1 (5 bases). This CDR3 is built from 10 residues. Trimming left V 7 bases short and J 6 bases short, with 9 bases between. Per germline, CDR1 DFQATT and CDR2 SNEGSKA (reference sequence). The CDR3 loop is CSVGVDGYTF. DNA for the CDR3: TGCAGTGTGGGGGTCGATGGCTACACCTTC.

This clonotype has ten or more counts. This beta chain is an unintended read in a library built for alpha chains; its size means little. The chain is built from TRBV5-6 and TRBJ2-2, with 8 nucleotides matching TRBD2. V was pared by 1 base and J by 2 bases, with 4 bases of the junction left unmatched. There are 16 residues in the CDR3. The germline gives CDR1 SGHDT, CDR2 YYEEEE. The CDR3 protein is CASSLRLAGNTGELFF. The CDR3 DNA is TGTGCCAGCAGCTTGCGCCTAGCGGGCAACACCGGGGAGCTGTTTTTT.

This clonotype is medium-sized (0.01 to 0.1%) by share. A library made for alpha chains picked up this beta chain off target, so its size means little. J is TRBJ2-3 and V is TRBV12-3 or TRBV12-4, with a tentative D call TRBD2 (5 bases). V lost 3 bases and J 0 bases, leaving 7 bases between the germline ends. The CDR3 contains 14 residues. The CDR3 DNA follows: TGTGCCAGCAGTTTTGGACTCAGCACAGATACGCAGTATTTT. Its protein is CASSFGLSTDTQYF.

This clonotype was detected many times. This beta chain lies outside the target of a library built for alpha chains; its clone size means little. This sequence joins TRBV12-5 and TRBJ1-5; no reliable D call. Germline assignment: CDR1 LGHNT and CDR2 FRNRAP. V was cut by 1 base and J by 1 base, with 8 bases left in between. The CDR3 contains 15 residues. The CDR3 loop is CASGLEASSNQPQHF. The CDR3 bases are TGTGCTAGTGGTTTGGAGGCGAGCAGCAATCAGCCCCAGCATTTT.

This clonotype has a count of ten or more. Since the library was made to target alpha chains, this beta chain is a stray read and its abundance is not meaningful. The chain uses TRBV3-1 and TRBJ2-7, with D perhaps TRBD1 or TRBD2 (5 bases each). V lost 4 bases and J lost 9, with 19 bases in between. Germline V CDR1 and CDR2: LGHDT, YNNKEL (reference sequence). CDR3 length equals 14 residues. The CDR3 DNA is TGTGCCAGCAGCCCAGACCGGGGCTTAGGGACGCAGTACTTC. It is translated as CASSPDRGLGTQYF.

By sample share, this clonotype is medium-sized. Because the library targeted alpha chains, this beta chain is an off-target read whose size means little. This rearrangement joins TRBV2 to TRBJ2-2; D ambiguous. The CDR3 totals 14 residues. Germline V gene lookup returns CDR1 SNHLY and CDR2 FYNNEI. Trimming removed 5 bases at V and 1 base at J, with 8 bases between. CDR3: CASSITGNTGELFF. For the CDR3, the DNA is TGTGCCAGCAGTATTACTGGGAACACCGGGGAGCTGTTTTTT.

In its sample, this clonotype ranks as medium-sized (0.01 to 0.1%). This beta chain is off target for a library built for alpha chains, so its abundance means little. This sequence joins TRBV5-1 and TRBJ2-1; perhaps TRBD1 as D (5 bases). The germline CDR1 and CDR2 sequences are SGHRS and YFSETQ. Trimming pared 4 bases from V and 7 bases from J, leaving 9 bases between. The CDR3 loop spans 12 amino acids. CDR3 nucleotide sequence: TGCGCCAGCAGCCCGGCAGGGAATGAGCAGTTCTTC. Residues: CASSPAGNEQFF.

On this clonotype itself: Being off target in a library aimed at alpha chains, this beta chain has a size of little meaning. The genes are TRBV20-1 and TRBJ1-5; 9 nucleotides align to TRBD1. This CDR3 has 18 residues. Germline CDR1 reads DFQATT; CDR2 reads SNEGSKA (reference sequence). V trimming: 1 base; J trimming: 4 bases; junction bases outside the gene matches: 14. The CDR3 protein is CSARAPKPGQGLNQPQHF. DNA for the CDR3: TGCAGTGCTAGAGCCCCAAAACCGGGACAGGGCCTGAATCAGCCCCAGCATTTT.

By sample fraction, this clonotype is medium-sized (0.01 to 0.1%). A library made for alpha chains picked up this beta chain off target, so its size means little. The chain joins TRBV10-3 to TRBJ1-3, with D perhaps matching TRBD1 (5 bases). Germline CDR1 and CDR2: ENHRY and SYGVKD. Trimming took off 6 bases at V and 0 bases at J, with 12 bases between the two ends. The CDR3 has 15 amino acids. CDR3 region: CAIRVEDTSGNTIYF. The CDR3 nucleotides read TGTGCCATCAGAGTGGAGGACACCTCTGGAAACACCATATATTTT.

Comments on this clonotype: Within a library made for alpha chains, this beta chain is off target, and its count is uninformative. The genes are TRBV30 and TRBJ1-1, with D possibly matching TRBD1 (6 bases). The germline V and J ends were trimmed by 0 bases and 0 bases, with 11 bases remaining between them. The germline CDR1 and CDR2 sequences are GTSNPN and SVGIG (reference sequence). This CDR3 has 15 residues. CDR3 loop: CAWSVVQGLNTEAFF. The CDR3 nucleotides are TGTGCCTGGAGTGTAGTTCAGGGGCTGAACACTGAAGCTTTCTTT.

Sample share makes this clonotype medium-sized. Within a library made for alpha chains, this beta chain is off target, and its count is uninformative. This chain uses TRBV7-3 with TRBJ1-2; D possibly corresponds to TRBD1 (5 bases). The CDR3 contains 15 residues. The germline V gene has CDR1 SGHTA and CDR2 FQGTGA. V lost 4 bases to trimming and J lost 7 bases, with 19 bases between them. CDR3 residues: CASSSLGVAGTGYTF. The CDR3 DNA reads as TGTGCCAGCAGCTCGCTGGGGGTGGCAGGGACTGGCTACACCTTC.